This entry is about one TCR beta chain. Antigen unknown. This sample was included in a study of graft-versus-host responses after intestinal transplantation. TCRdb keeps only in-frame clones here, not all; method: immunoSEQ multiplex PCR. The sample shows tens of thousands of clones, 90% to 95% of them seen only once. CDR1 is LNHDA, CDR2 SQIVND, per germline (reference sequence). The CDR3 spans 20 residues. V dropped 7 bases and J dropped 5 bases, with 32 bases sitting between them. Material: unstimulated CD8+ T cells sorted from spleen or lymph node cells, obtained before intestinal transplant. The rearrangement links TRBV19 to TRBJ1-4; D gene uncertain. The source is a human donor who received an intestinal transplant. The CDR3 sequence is CASTPLVGNWRRAENEKLFF. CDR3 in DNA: TGTGCCAGTACCCCTCTCGTCGGGAACTGGCGACGCGCCGAAAATGAAAAACTGTTTTTT.